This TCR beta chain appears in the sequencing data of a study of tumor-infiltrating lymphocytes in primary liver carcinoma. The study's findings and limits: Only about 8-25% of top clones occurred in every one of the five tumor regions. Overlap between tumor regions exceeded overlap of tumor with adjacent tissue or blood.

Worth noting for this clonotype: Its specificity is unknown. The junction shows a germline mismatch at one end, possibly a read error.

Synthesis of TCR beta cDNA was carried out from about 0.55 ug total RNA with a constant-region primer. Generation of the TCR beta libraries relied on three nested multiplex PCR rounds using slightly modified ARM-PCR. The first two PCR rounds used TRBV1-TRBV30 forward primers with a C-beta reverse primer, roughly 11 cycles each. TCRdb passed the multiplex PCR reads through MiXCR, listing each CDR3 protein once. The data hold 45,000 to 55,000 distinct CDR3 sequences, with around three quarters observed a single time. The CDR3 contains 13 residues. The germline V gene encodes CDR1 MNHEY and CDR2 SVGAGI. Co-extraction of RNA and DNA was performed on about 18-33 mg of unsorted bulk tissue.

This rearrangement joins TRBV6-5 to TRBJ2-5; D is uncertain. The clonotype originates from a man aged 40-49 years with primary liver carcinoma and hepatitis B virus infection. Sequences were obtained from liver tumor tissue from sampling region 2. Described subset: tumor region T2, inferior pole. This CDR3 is CVSNKGSQETQHF. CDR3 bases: TGTGTCAGCAATAAAGGCAGCCAAGAGACCCAGCACTTC.